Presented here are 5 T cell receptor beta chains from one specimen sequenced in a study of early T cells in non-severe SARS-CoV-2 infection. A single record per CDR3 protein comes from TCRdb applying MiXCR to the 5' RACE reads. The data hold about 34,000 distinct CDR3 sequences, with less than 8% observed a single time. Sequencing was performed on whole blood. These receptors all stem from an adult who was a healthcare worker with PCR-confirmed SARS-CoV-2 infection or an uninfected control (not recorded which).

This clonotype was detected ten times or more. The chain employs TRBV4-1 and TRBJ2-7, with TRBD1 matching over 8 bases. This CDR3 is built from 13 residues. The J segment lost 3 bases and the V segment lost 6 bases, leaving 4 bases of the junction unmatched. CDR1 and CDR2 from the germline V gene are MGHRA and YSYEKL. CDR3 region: CASSIQGGYEQYF. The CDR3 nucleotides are TGCGCCAGCAGTATACAGGGGGGCTACGAGCAGTACTTC.

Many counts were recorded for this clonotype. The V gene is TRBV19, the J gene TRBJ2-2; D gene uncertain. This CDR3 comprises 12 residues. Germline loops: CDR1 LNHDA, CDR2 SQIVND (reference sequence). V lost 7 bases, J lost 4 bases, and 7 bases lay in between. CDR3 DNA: TGTGCCAGTAAAGTAGTCACCGGGGAGCTGTTTTTT. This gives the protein CASKVVTGELFF.

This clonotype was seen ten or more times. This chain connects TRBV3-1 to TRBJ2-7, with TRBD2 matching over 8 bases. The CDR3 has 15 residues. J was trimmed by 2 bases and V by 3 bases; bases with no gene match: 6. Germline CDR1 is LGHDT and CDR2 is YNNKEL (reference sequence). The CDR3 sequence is CASSQEGLGAYEQYF. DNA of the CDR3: TGTGCCAGCAGCCAGGAGGGACTAGGGGCCTACGAGCAGTACTTC.

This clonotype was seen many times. The CDR3: CASSSPHSYEQYF. The CDR3 bases are TGTGCCAGCAGTTCACCCCACTCCTACGAGCAGTACTTC. V gene TRBV27 combines with J gene TRBJ2-7, with D unresolved. Trimming took 4 bases from V and 0 from J, leaving 7 bases between them. The CDR3 has 13 residues. The V gene's germline CDR1 is MNHEY and CDR2 SMNVEV (reference sequence).

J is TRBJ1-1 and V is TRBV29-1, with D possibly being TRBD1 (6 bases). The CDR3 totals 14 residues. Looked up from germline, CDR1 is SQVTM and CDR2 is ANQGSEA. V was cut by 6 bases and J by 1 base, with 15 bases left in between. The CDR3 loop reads CSVGRQVQNTEAFF. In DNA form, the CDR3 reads TGCAGCGTAGGCCGACAGGTACAGAACACTGAAGCTTTCTTT.